This entry features one T cell receptor beta chain sequence. This entry belongs to a study of blood T cell repertoires in COVID-19. As for the study in general: T cells, B-cell-depleted T cells, or PBMCs provided the cDNA or gDNA that served as material.

Clones were read by immunoSEQ multiplex PCR, and TCRdb kept only the in-frame ones, dropping some. The table has approximately 280,000 clones, about nine tenths seen once; the top ten hold about 6.8%. From germline, CDR1 is MGHRA and CDR2 YSYEKL. Trimming removed 4 bases from V and 0 bases from J, with 10 bases in between. This CDR3 is built from 15 residues. During active infection, Seattle patients enrolled and were then monitored through disease. The sample comprised peripheral blood. The chain is built from TRBV4-1 and TRBJ1-5; possibly TRBD1 for D (6 bases). The source is a woman aged 25 to 39 with COVID-19, enrolled during active disease. The DNA for the CDR3 is TGCGCCAGCAGCCCGACAGGCTATAGCAATCAGCCCCAGCATTTT. This sequence encodes CASSPTGYSNQPQHF.